The clone carrying this T cell receptor (beta chain) has only one observation. The germline V and J ends were trimmed by 6 bases and 9 bases, with 15 bases remaining between them. CDR1 is SQVTM and CDR2 is ANQGSEA in the germline V gene. The CDR3 sequence is 12 residues long. This specimen comes from a study of blood T cell repertoires in COVID-19. Study context: Donors in the United States, Italy and Spain gave samples during acute or convalescent COVID-19.

Per the original methods: Nucleated cell number was recorded as an estimate derived from reference gene primer amplification. Method: immunoSEQ multiplex PCR; TCRdb's copy keeps in-frame clones and lacks some. D and trimming were read from the DNA, whereas the V and J calls and clone size are those reported in that table. The repertoire holds over 400,000 clones, with 70% to 90% as singletons. This TCR was recovered from a human donor in a cohort sampled during active COVID-19. The genes are TRBV29-1 and TRBJ2-4, with D maybe TRBD2 (6 bases). The specimen sequenced was peripheral blood. CDR3 DNA: TGCAGCGTATATCGGCAGGGAGGCATTCAGTACTTC. This translates into CSVYRQGGIQYF.